This TCR beta chain was sequenced for a study of cytomegalovirus exposure and HLA in healthy donors. Across the whole study: Clustering assigned about 76% of the approximately 390 genotyped donors to the Caucasian-associated ancestry cluster.

It was with 60 Vbeta and 13 Jbeta primers that the PCR ran. The repertoire was sequenced with immunoSEQ multiplex PCR; TCRdb's copy has only in-frame clones and lacks some. Of approximately 200,000 clones in the sample, more than 70% were seen once. Trimming pared 4 bases from V and 5 bases from J, leaving 15 bases between. The germline V gene has CDR1 SGHRS and CDR2 YFSETQ. CDR3 length: 14 residues. The sequenced sample was PBMCs. The chain couples TRBV5-1 to TRBJ2-5, with D tentatively TRBD2 (5 bases). The sequence came from a man aged 25-45 years in good health and CMV-seropositive. CDR3 in DNA: TGCGCCAGCAGCCTACCGGGGAGTGAGGAGACCCAGTACTTC. This gives the protein CASSLPGSEETQYF.